These 30 T cell receptor beta chains originate from one sample sequenced in a study of beta chain features in type 1 diabetes. Every isolated RNA sample was fully reverse transcribed, so sequencing captured expressed TCRB transcripts. TCRdb keeps only in-frame clones here, not all; method: immunoSEQ multiplex PCR. The sample yields 620,000 or so clones, roughly 15% seen once. Source material: naive CD4+ T cells from blood. Every receptor here comes from a man younger than 35 in good health.

As concerns this clone: Within the sample, other DNA sequences also encode this same CDR3. The genes are TRBV9 and TRBJ2-5, with 10 bases that match TRBD2. The CDR3 sequence is 16 residues long. CDR1 and CDR2 from the germline V gene are SGDLS and YYNGEE. Trimming took 0 bases from V and 1 from J; bases not matched to a gene: 3. The CDR3 protein is CASSVAQRGGQETQYF. CDR3 in DNA: TGTGCCAGCAGCGTAGCCCAGCGGGGGGGCCAAGAGACCCAGTACTTC.

In its sample, this clone was seen a few times. V usage is TRBV11-2 and J usage is TRBJ2-4, with D perhaps matching TRBD1 or TRBD2 (5 bases each). The CDR3 is 15 residues long. The V gene lost 1 base and the J gene lost 7 bases, with 14 bases spanning the gap. In germline, CDR1 is SGHAT, CDR2 FQNNGV. This CDR3 is CASSLGRDYRNIQYF. CDR3 coding DNA: TGTGCCAGCAGCTTAGGACGAGACTACAGGAACATTCAGTACTTC.

This sequence joins TRBV6-6 and TRBJ2-5, with D perhaps given as TRBD1 or TRBD2 (6 bases each). The CDR3 contains 15 residues. V shed 0 bases and J shed 4 bases, with 12 bases lying between them. Germline CDR1 reads MNHNY; CDR2 reads SVGAGI (reference sequence). The chain's CDR3 is CASSYSKGGSETQYF. DNA of the CDR3: TGTGCCAGCAGTTACTCGAAAGGGGGGTCAGAGACCCAGTACTTC.

The chain is built from TRBV5-6 and TRBJ2-7, with 8 bases aligning to TRBD1. This CDR3 is 13 amino acids long. In germline, CDR1 is SGHDT, CDR2 YYEEEE. V lost 3 bases and J lost 3; bases outside the gene matches: 2. The CDR3 region is CASSWGQVYEQYF. For the CDR3, the DNA is TGTGCCAGCAGCTGGGGACAGGTCTACGAGCAGTACTTC.

This clone was counted only a few times. V gene TRBV5-6 combines with J gene TRBJ1-1; the D is unclear. CDR1 and CDR2 (germline): SGHDT, YYEEEE. The germline V and J ends were trimmed by 2 bases and 3 bases, with 2 bases remaining between them. CDR3 size: 11 residues. This chain's CDR3 is CASSFYTEAFF. CDR3 DNA sequence: TGTGCCAGCAGCTTTTACACTGAAGCTTTCTTT.

The rearrangement uses TRBV6-1 and TRBJ2-7; D remains ambiguous. Trimming left V 7 bases short and J 4 bases short, with 17 bases between. CDR1 and CDR2 from the germline V gene are MNHNS and SASEGT. This CDR3 is built from 14 residues. The CDR3 sequence is CASTPTPAFYEQYF. In nucleotides, the CDR3 is TGTGCCAGCACTCCTACTCCAGCGTTTTACGAGCAGTACTTC.

This clone was seen only a few times. This rearrangement joins TRBV6-1 to TRBJ2-7, with TRBD1 as a possible D gene (6 bases). Per the germline V gene, CDR1 is MNHNS and CDR2 is SASEGT. V gave up 7 bases and J gave up 3 bases, with 13 bases separating them. CDR3 length: 13 amino acids. The CDR3 DNA sequence: TGTGCCAGCATGAGGGACAAGTACTACGAGCAGTACTTC. Translation: CASMRDKYYEQYF.

The J gene is TRBJ2-5, the V gene TRBV11-2; D may be TRBD1 (5 bases). Deletions cut 2 bases from V and 1 base from J, with 5 bases between. The CDR3 extends over 13 amino acids. The germline gives CDR1 SGHAT, CDR2 FQNNGV. CDR3 bases: TGTGCCAGCAGCTTAAGGGGCCAAGAGACCCAGTACTTC. Translated: CASSLRGQETQYF.

This chain uses TRBV5-6 with TRBJ2-2; a possible D gene is TRBD1 (5 bases). From germline, CDR1 is SGHDT and CDR2 YYEEEE. The CDR3 contains 12 residues. V gave up 1 base and J gave up 7 bases, with 5 bases separating them. CDR3 sequence (DNA): TGTGCCAGCAGCTTGAGGGGCGGGGAGCTGTTTTTT. Protein: CASSLRGGELFF.

Turning to this clone: This sample also contains other DNA sequences that code for the same CDR3. The chain joins TRBV7-2 to TRBJ2-7; 9 bases agree with TRBD2. After removal of 3 bases from V and 2 bases from J, the junction contained 5 bases not matched to a gene. Looked up from germline, CDR1 is SGHTA and CDR2 is FQGNSA. This CDR3 contains 15 residues. CDR3 nucleotide sequence: TGTGCCAGCAGCTTGGGTCTAGCGGGGACCTACGAGCAGTACTTC. Translated, it gives CASSLGLAGTYEQYF.

Only a few counts were recorded for this clone. This chain connects TRBV29-1 to TRBJ1-3; 7 positions match TRBD1. The CDR3 is 13 residues long. Germline CDR1 SQVTM, CDR2 ANQGSEA. V shed 7 bases and J 4 bases; nucleotides not matched to a gene: 7. In DNA form, the CDR3 reads TGCAGCGCCAGGGGGGTTCCCGGAAACACCATATATTTT. Translated, it gives CSARGVPGNTIYF.

This clone was seen more than once but under ten times. This chain connects TRBV7-2 to TRBJ1-2, with 9 nucleotides matching TRBD1. This CDR3 comprises 14 residues. From germline, CDR1 is SGHTA and CDR2 FQGNSA. With 5 bases clipped from V and 5 bases from J, the junction kept 6 bases outside the gene matches. For the CDR3, the DNA is TGTGCCAGCAGCGCGGGACAGGGCGTTTATGGCTACACCTTC. As protein: CASSAGQGVYGYTF.

This clone was counted between two and nine times. V gene TRBV27 combines with J gene TRBJ1-5; 9 positions agree with TRBD1. V shed 5 bases and J 9 bases; nucleotides not matched to a gene: 14. The CDR3 has 16 residues. The germline CDR1 and CDR2 sequences are MNHEY and SMNVEV (reference sequence). CDR3 bases: TGTGCCAGCAGTAGGGCCAAAGGGACAGGGCTTTGGCCCCAGCATTTT. Amino acids: CASSRAKGTGLWPQHF.

This rearrangement joins TRBV2 to TRBJ1-2, with TRBD1 identical over 7 bases. The CDR3 consists of 14 residues. V trimming: 4 bases; J trimming: 8 bases; junction bases outside the gene matches: 10. CDR1 and CDR2 (germline): SNHLY, FYNNEI. CDR3 nucleotide sequence: TGTGCCAGCAGTGTAAAAGACAGGGACGGGGGCTACACCTTC. Its translation: CASSVKDRDGGYTF.

This clone turned up a few times. The chain couples TRBV5-1 to TRBJ1-1, with D maybe TRBD1 (5 bases). Germline V gives CDR1 SGHRS, CDR2 YFSETQ. The V end lost 0 bases, the J end lost 1 base, and 10 bases lay between the germline ends. The CDR3 contains 15 residues. CDR3 nucleotide sequence: TGCGCCAGCAGCTTGGAGGGGTTGAAGAACACTGAAGCTTTCTTT. It is translated as CASSLEGLKNTEAFF.

This clone has a handful of counts. V is TRBV6-5 and J is TRBJ2-7, with 8 bases identical to TRBD1. The V gene's germline CDR1 is MNHEY and CDR2 SVGAGI. After removal of 6 bases from V and 3 bases from J, the junction contained 10 bases not matched to a gene. This CDR3 is built from 15 residues. The DNA of the CDR3 is TGTGCCAGCAGCCGATCCGGACAGGGAGGCTACGAGCAGTACTTC. This gives the protein CASSRSGQGGYEQYF.

In DNA, the CDR3 is TGCGCCAGCAGTCCCCAGGAGACCCCCCAAGAGACCCAGTACTTC. Translating gives CASSPQETPQETQYF. The rearrangement links TRBV23-1 to TRBJ2-5; no firm D call. TRBV23-1 is an open reading frame, and its role is uncertain. This CDR3 contains 15 residues. Trimming shortened V by 4 bases and J by 1 base, and 13 bases separated the two germline ends.

This clone was counted a few times. The rearrangement links TRBV9 to TRBJ2-7, with 7 bases aligning to TRBD1. The CDR3 length is 16 residues. Germline loops: CDR1 SGDLS, CDR2 YYNGEE. V lost 3 bases to trimming and J lost 3 bases; unmatched junction nucleotides: 12. DNA for the CDR3: TGTGCCAGCAGCGAGGGGGCCCTCAAAGCTGGCTACGAGCAGTACTTC. It codes for CASSEGALKAGYEQYF.

The chain links TRBV5-1 to TRBJ2-5, with D perhaps TRBD2 (5 bases). The CDR3 contains 13 residues. Trimming shortened V by 5 bases and J by 3 bases, and 11 bases separated the two germline ends. The V gene's germline CDR1 is SGHRS and CDR2 YFSETQ. CDR3 amino acids: CASRLGLEETQYF. The CDR3, as DNA: TGCGCCAGCAGACTCGGACTCGAAGAGACCCAGTACTTC.

V is TRBV27 and J is TRBJ1-2; D gene uncertain. Germline assignment: CDR1 MNHEY and CDR2 SMNVEV (reference sequence). The germline V and J ends were trimmed by 5 bases and 1 base, with 14 bases remaining between them. The CDR3 consists of 15 residues. Here the CDR3 DNA reads TGTGCCAGCAGTCCGCTTATGGGAGTTAACTATGGCTACACCTTC. Translating it yields CASSPLMGVNYGYTF.

This clone showed up just a few times. The chain has TRBV7-9 and TRBJ2-3; D ambiguous. This CDR3 has 15 amino acids. Germline V gene data show CDR1 as SEHNR and CDR2 as FQNEAQ (reference sequence). V was pared by 3 bases and J by 3 bases, with 13 bases between. The CDR3 DNA sequence: TGTGCCAGCAGCTTGGACGCCTGGGGAACAGATACGCAGTATTTT. This translates into CASSLDAWGTDTQYF.

The V call is TRBV7-9, the J call TRBJ2-4; D gene uncertain. The germline CDR1 and CDR2 sequences are SEHNR and FQNEAQ (reference sequence). Trimming shortened V by 5 bases and J by 0 bases, and 20 bases separated the two germline ends. The CDR3 covers 18 residues. CDR3 DNA: TGTGCCAGCAGCCCTCTCCTGCTAGTCACCCTAGCCAAAAACATTCAGTACTTC. Protein sequence: CASSPLLLVTLAKNIQYF.

This clone was counted a few times. The CDR3 nucleotides are TGCAGCGTTGAAGGACAGGGGGCCTGGGAGCAGTACTTC. Translated: CSVEGQGAWEQYF. The rearrangement uses TRBV29-1 and TRBJ2-7; 10 positions agree with TRBD1. CDR1 and CDR2 from the germline V gene are SQVTM and ANQGSEA. V lost 1 base, J lost 7 bases, and 4 bases stayed unmatched. This CDR3 is built from 13 residues.

Only one count was recorded for this clone. The chain employs TRBV6-5 and TRBJ2-7; the match to TRBD1 covers 8 bases. The CDR3 is 15 residues long. After removal of 6 bases from V and 2 bases from J, the junction contained 9 bases not matched to a gene. Germline CDR1 reads MNHEY; CDR2 reads SVGAGI. The CDR3 region has the DNA TGTGCCAGCAGCAATTATCCGGGACAGGCCTACGAGCAGTACTTC. Amino acid sequence: CASSNYPGQAYEQYF.

Only one count was recorded for this clone. The rearrangement links TRBV28 to TRBJ1-2; D unresolved. The V and J ends lost 5 bases and 6 bases respectively, with 10 bases between them. The germline gives CDR1 MDHEN, CDR2 SYDVKM. The CDR3 consists of 12 residues. The CDR3: CASSLAVNGYTF. CDR3 nucleotide sequence: TGTGCCAGCAGTCTAGCAGTTAATGGCTACACCTTC.

The table lists this clone with a few counts. The DNA for the CDR3 is TGTGCCAGCAGCCAAGATACGCAGACTAGCCGAAACATTCAGTACTTC. Protein sequence: CASSQDTQTSRNIQYF. The chain recombines TRBV4-2 with TRBJ2-4, with 7 bases that match TRBD2. Per germline, CDR1 LGHNA and CDR2 YNFKEQ. V lost 0 bases, J lost 6 bases, and 8 bases stayed unmatched. This CDR3 has 16 amino acids.

In its sample, this clone was seen a few times. This rearrangement joins TRBV29-1 to TRBJ1-1; 7 bases line up with TRBD1. Germline V gives CDR1 SQVTM, CDR2 ANQGSEA. With V trimmed by 2 bases and J by 0 bases, 3 bases remained unmatched. CDR3 size: 14 residues. This chain's CDR3 is CSVEQGQLNTEAFF. The DNA of the CDR3 is TGCAGCGTTGAACAGGGACAGTTGAACACTGAAGCTTTCTTT.

This clone was observed a handful of times. The rearrangement links TRBV4-1 to TRBJ2-1; TRBD1 or TRBD2 may be the D gene (5 bases each). Per germline, CDR1 MGHRA and CDR2 YSYEKL. Trimming cost V 1 base and J 0 bases, with 10 bases left between them. The CDR3 loop spans 16 amino acids. The CDR3 sequence: CASSQGPGSSYNEQFF. CDR3 DNA: TGCGCCAGCAGCCAAGGCCCAGGGAGCTCCTACAATGAGCAGTTCTTC.

This clone was detected only a few times. The rearrangement uses TRBV4-1 and TRBJ2-1; 10 nucleotides align to TRBD2. The CDR3 is 17 amino acids. Germline lookup yields CDR1 MGHRA and CDR2 YSYEKL. The trim removed 1 base at V and 0 bases at J, leaving 3 bases unmatched. The CDR3: CASSQAPSGSSYNEQFF. CDR3 bases: TGCGCCAGCAGCCAAGCGCCTAGCGGGAGCTCCTACAATGAGCAGTTCTTC.

This clone was picked up a small number of times. The chain joins TRBV5-4 to TRBJ2-7, with 9 bases matching TRBD1. Germline trimming cut 4 bases from V and 3 bases from J; bases unmatched to any gene: 2. Germline lookup yields CDR1 SGHNT and CDR2 YYREEE (reference sequence). This CDR3 spans 13 amino acids. The DNA for the CDR3 is TGTGCCAGCAGCCACAGGGGGCACTACGAGCAGTACTTC. Its translation: CASSHRGHYEQYF.